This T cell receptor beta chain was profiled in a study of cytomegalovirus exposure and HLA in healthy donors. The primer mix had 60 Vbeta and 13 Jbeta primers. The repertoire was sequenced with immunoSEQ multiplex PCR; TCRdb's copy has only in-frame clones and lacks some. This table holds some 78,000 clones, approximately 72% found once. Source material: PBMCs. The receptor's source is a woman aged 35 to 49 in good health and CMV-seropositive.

The CDR3 sequence is CASCPRGGTGELFF. The DNA of the CDR3 is TGTGCCAGTTGTCCTAGAGGTGGCACCGGGGAGCTGTTTTTT. This chain connects TRBV6-6 to TRBJ2-2; D remains ambiguous. CDR1 MNHNY and CDR2 SVGAGI come from the germline V gene (reference sequence). This CDR3 comprises 14 residues. V gave up 9 bases and J gave up 4 bases, with 15 bases separating them.